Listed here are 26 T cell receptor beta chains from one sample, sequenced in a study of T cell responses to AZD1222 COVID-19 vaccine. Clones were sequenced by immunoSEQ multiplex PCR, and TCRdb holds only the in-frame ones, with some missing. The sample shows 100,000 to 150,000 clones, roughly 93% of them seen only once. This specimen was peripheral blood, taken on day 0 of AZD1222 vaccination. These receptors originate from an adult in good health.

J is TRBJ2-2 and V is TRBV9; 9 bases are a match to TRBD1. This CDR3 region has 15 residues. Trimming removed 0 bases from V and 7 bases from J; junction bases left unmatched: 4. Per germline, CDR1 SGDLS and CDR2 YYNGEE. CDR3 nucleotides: TGTGCCAGCAGCGTAGGGGACAGGGTTATCGGGGAGCTGTTTTTT. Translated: CASSVGDRVIGELFF.

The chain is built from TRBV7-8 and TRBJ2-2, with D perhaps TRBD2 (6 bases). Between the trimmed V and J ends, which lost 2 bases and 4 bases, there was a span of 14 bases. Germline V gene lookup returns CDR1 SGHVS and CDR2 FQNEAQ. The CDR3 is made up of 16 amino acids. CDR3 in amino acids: CASSLSALGGTGELFF. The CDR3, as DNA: TGTGCCAGCAGCTTATCCGCCCTCGGGGGCACCGGGGAGCTGTTTTTT.

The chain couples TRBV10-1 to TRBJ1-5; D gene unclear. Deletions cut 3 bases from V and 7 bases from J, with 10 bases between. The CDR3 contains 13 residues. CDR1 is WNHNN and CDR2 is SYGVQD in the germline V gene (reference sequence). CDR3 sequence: CASSDMGQQPQHF. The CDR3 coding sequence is TGCGCCAGCAGTGATATGGGTCAACAGCCCCAGCATTTT.

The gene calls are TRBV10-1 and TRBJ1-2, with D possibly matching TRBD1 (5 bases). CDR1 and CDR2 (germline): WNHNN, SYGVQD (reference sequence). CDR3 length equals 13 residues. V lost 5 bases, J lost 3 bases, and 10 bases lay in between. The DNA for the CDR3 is TGCGCCAGCAGTCGTGGGGGGGACTATGGCTACACCTTC. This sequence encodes CASSRGGDYGYTF.

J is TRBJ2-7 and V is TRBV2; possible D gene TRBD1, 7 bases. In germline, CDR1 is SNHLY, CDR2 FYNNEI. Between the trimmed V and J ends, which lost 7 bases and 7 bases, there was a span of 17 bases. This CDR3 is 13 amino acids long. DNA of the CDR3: TGTGCCAGCATCCCAGGGGGGAGGACAGAGCAGTACTTC. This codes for CASIPGGRTEQYF. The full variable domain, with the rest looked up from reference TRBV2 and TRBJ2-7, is EPEVTQTPSHQVTQMGQEVILRCVPISNHLYFYWYRQILGQKVEFLVSFYNNEISEKSEIFDDQFSVERPDGSNFTLKIRSTKLEDSAMYFCASIPGGRTEQYFGPGTRLTVT.

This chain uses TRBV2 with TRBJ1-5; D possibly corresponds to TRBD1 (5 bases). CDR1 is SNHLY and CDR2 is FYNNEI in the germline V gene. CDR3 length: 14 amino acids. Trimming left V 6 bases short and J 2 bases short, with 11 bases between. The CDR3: CASRPDSGNQPQHF. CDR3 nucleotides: TGTGCCAGCAGGCCTGACAGTGGCAATCAGCCCCAGCATTTT.

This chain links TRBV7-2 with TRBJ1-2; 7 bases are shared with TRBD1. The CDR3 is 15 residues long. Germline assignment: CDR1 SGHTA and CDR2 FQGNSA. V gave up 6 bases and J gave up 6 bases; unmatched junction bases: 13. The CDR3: CASSLAGPGGDGYTF. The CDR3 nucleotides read TGTGCCAGCAGTCTAGCAGGGCCAGGGGGGGATGGCTACACCTTC.

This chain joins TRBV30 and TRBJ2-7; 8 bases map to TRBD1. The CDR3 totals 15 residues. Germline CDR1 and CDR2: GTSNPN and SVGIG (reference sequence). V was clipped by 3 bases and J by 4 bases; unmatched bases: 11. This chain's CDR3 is CAWRAGTGWTYEQYF. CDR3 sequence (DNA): TGTGCCTGGAGAGCCGGGACAGGCTGGACTTACGAGCAGTACTTC.

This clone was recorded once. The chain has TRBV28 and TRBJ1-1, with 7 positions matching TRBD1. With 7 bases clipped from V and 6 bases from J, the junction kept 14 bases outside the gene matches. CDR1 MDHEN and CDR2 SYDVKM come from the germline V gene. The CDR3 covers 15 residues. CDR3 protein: CASTEGAPRFAEAFF. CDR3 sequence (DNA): TGTGCCAGCACCGAGGGGGCCCCCCGTTTCGCTGAAGCTTTCTTT.

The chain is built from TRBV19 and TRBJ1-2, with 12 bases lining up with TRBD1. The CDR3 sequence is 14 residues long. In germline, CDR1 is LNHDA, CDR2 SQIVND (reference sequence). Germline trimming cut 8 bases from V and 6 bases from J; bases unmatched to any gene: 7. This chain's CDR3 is CASRPGTGGDGYTF. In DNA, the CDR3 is TGTGCCAGTCGCCCCGGGACAGGGGGCGATGGCTACACCTTC.

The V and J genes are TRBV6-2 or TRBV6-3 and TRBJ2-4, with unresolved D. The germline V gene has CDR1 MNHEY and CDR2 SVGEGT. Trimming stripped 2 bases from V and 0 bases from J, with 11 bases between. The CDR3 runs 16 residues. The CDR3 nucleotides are TGTGCCAGCAGTTACCGGGCTACCCTAGCCAAAAACATTCAGTACTTC. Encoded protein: CASSYRATLAKNIQYF.

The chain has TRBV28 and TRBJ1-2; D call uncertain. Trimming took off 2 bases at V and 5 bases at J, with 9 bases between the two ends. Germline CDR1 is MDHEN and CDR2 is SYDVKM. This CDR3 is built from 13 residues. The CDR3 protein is CASSLGIGYGYTF. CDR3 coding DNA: TGTGCCAGCAGTTTAGGCATCGGTTATGGCTACACCTTC.

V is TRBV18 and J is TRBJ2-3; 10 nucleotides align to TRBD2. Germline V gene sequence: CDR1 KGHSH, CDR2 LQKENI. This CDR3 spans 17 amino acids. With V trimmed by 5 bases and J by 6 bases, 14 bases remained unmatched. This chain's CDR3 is CASSTSPASGSPDTQYF. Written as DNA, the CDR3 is TGTGCCAGCTCAACATCGCCCGCTAGCGGGAGCCCGGATACGCAGTATTTT.

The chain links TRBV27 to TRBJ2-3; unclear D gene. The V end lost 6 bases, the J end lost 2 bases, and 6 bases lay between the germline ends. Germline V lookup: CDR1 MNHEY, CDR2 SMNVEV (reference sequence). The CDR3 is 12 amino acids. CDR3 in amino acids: CASRALTDTQYF. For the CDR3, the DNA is TGTGCCAGCAGGGCCCTCACAGATACGCAGTATTTT.

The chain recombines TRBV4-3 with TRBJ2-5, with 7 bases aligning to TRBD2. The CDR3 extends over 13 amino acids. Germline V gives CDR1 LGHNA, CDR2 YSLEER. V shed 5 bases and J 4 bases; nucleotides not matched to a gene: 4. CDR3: CASSGAGRETQYF. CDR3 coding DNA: TGCGCCAGCAGCGGAGCGGGGAGAGAGACCCAGTACTTC.

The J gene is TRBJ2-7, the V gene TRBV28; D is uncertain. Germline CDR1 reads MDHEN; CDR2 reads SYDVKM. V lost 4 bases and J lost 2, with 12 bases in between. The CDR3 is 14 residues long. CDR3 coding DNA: TGTGCCAGCAGTTCAACTCAGGACCCCTACGAGCAGTACTTC. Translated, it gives CASSSTQDPYEQYF.

In nucleotides, the CDR3 is TGTGCCAGCTCACGGGGTCGGGGTAGCACAGATACGCAGTATTTT. This sequence encodes CASSRGRGSTDTQYF. This chain links TRBV18 with TRBJ2-3; tentatively, D is TRBD2 (5 bases). CDR3 size: 15 residues. CDR1 and CDR2 from the germline V gene are KGHSH and LQKENI. V dropped 4 bases and J dropped 0 bases, with 11 bases sitting between them.

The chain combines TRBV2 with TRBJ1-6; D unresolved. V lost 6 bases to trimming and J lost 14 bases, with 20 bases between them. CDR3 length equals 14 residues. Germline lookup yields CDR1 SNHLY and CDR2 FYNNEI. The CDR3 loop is CASSRVALSGSLHF. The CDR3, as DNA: TGTGCCAGCAGCAGAGTCGCCTTATCCGGGTCCCTCCACTTT.

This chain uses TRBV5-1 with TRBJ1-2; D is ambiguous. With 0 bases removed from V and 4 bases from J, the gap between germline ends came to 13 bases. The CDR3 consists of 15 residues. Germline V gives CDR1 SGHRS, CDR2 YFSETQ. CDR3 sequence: CASSLEPGRPYGYTF. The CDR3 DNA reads TGCGCCAGCAGCTTGGAACCCGGCAGGCCCTATGGCTACACCTTC.

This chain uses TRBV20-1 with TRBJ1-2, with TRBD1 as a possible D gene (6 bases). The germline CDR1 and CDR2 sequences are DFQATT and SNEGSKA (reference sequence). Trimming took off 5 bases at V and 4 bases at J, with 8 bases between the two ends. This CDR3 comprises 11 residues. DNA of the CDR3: TGCAGTGCTGGGACATCCTATGGCTACACCTTC. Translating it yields CSAGTSYGYTF.

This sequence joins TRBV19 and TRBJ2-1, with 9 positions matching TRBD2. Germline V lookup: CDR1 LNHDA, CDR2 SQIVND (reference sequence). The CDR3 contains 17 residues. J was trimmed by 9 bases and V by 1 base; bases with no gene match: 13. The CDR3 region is CASSIGPSGNPWGEQFF. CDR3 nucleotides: TGTGCCAGTAGTATAGGTCCTAGCGGGAATCCATGGGGTGAGCAGTTCTTC.

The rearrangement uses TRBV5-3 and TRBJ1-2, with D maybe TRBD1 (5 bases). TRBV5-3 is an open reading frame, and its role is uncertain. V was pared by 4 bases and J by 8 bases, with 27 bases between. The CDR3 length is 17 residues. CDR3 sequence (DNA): TGTGCCAGAAGCCCTTGGCGGGGCCCGTCCGGACCCGGGGGCTACACCTTC. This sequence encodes CARSPWRGPSGPGGYTF.

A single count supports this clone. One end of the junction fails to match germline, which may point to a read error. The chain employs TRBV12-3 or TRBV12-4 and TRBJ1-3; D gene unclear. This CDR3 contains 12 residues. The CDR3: CASSLFRQEPHF. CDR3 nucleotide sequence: TGTGCCAGCAGTTTATTTCGGCAGGAGCCCCATTTT.

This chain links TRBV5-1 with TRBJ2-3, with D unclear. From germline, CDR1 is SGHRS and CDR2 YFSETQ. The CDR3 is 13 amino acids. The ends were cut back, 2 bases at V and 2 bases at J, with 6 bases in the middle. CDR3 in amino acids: CASSFYHTDTQYF. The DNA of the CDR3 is TGCGCCAGCAGCTTCTATCACACAGATACGCAGTATTTT.

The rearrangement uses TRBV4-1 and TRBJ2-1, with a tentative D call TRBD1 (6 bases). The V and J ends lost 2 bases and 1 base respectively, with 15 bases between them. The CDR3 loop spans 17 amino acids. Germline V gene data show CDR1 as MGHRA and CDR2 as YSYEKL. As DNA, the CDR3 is TGCGCCAGCAGCCAACCCGGACGCGACAGGTCCTACAATGAGCAGTTCTTC. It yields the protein CASSQPGRDRSYNEQFF.

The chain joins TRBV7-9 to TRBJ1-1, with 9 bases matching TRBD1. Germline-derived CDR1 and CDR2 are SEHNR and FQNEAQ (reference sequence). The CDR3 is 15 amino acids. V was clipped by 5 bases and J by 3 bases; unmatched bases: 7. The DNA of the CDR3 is TGTGCCAGCAGCCTAGGACAGGGGACGGACACTGAAGCTTTCTTT. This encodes CASSLGQGTDTEAFF. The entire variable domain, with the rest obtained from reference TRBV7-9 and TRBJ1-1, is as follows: DTGVSQNPRHKITKRGQNVTFRCDPISEHNRLYWYRQTLGQGPEFLTYFQNEAQLEKSRLLSDRFSAERPKGSFSTLEIQRTEQGDSAMYLCASSLGQGTDTEAFFGQGTRLTVV.